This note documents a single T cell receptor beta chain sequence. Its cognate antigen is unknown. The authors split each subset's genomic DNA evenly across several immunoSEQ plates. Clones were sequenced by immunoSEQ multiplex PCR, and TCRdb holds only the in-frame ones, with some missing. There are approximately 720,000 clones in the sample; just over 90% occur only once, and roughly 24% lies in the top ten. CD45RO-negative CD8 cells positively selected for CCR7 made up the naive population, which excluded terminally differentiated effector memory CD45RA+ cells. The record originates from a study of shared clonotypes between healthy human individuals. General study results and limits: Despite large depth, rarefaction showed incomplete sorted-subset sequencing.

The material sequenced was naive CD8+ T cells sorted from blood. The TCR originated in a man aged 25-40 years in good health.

The CDR3 sequence: CASSLDGLGLAASTDTQYF. The CDR3 nucleotides are TGTGCCAGCAGCTTAGATGGGCTGGGGCTAGCGGCTAGCACAGATACGCAGTATTTT. V and J are TRBV11-2 and TRBJ2-3; 7 positions match TRBD2. Germline loops: CDR1 SGHAT, CDR2 FQNNGV. This CDR3 comprises 19 residues. The V gene end was trimmed by 0 bases and the J gene end by 0 bases; junction bases not matched to a gene: 12. The full variable domain, in which reference TRBV11-2 and TRBJ2-3 provide the parts outside the CDR3, is EAGVAQSPRYKIIEKRQSVAFWCNPISGHATLYWYQQILGQGPKLLIQFQNNGVVDDSQLPKDRFSAERLKGVDSTLKIQPAKLEDSAVYLCASSLDGLGLAASTDTQYFGPGTRLTVL.